These T cell receptor beta chains were read from a single sample in a study of T cell responses to AZD1222 COVID-19 vaccine. The repertoire was sequenced with immunoSEQ multiplex PCR; TCRdb's copy has only in-frame clones and lacks some. The sample has nearly 35,000 clones; 70% to 80% are singletons. Specimen: peripheral blood, collected 28 days after the second AZD1222 dose. The source of these receptors is an adult who received the AZD1222 COVID-19 vaccine. The CDR3 runs from the conserved cysteine through the conserved F or W. Each record gives: clone size, V gene, D gene, J gene, CDR3 DNA, CDR3 protein. The D gene is left open where the match is weak. Clone size, where shown, is once, few, many, or a class for clones that have expanded.

NA	TRBV19	NA	TRBJ2-7	TGTGCCAGTACCCTACCCGTCTTACCGTGGTTCTACGAGCAGTACTTC	CASTLPVLPWFYEQYF
few	TRBV18	NA	TRBJ1-4	TGTGCCAGCTCACAAGACAGGTTCTTCACTAATGAAAAACTGTTTTTT	CASSQDRFFTNEKLFF
once	TRBV18	TRBD2	TRBJ2-1	TGTGCCAGCTCACGGACTAGCGGACGGAATGAGCAGTTCTTC	CASSRTSGRNEQFF
NA	TRBV29-1	NA	TRBJ1-3	TGCAGCGTTGTGGGGGAAAATCAACGTGGAAACACCATATATTTT	CSVVGENQRGNTIYF
NA	TRBV11-2	NA	TRBJ2-1	TGTGCCAGCAGCCCGCCGAACAATGAGCAGTTCTTC	CASSPPNNEQFF
NA	TRBV21-1	NA	TRBJ2-3	TGTGCCAGCAGCAAAGAGGACAGGGAGAGTAGCACAGATACGCAGTATTTT	CASSKEDRESSTDTQYF
NA	TRBV6-5	NA	TRBJ1-3	TGTGCCAGCCCGGGGGGTGGTCCACTTGGAAACACCATATATTTT	CASPGGGPLGNTIYF
once	TRBV3-1/TRBV3-2	NA	TRBJ2-5	TGTGCCAGCAGCCAAGCTGAGTCGGAAGAGACCCAGTACTTC	CASSQAESEETQYF
NA	TRBV3-1/TRBV3-2	NA	TRBJ2-5	TGTGCCAGCAGCCAAGTCGGAGGGGAGACCCAGTACTTC	CASSQVGGETQYF
NA	TRBV28	NA	TRBJ1-2	TGTGCCAGCTACAGGGTCGGTGGCTACACCTTC	CASYRVGGYTF
NA	TRBV4-1	NA	TRBJ2-3	TGCGCCAGCAGCCATACAAGCGGCACAGATACGCAGTATTTT	CASSHTSGTDTQYF
medium-sized	TRBV11-2	NA	TRBJ2-1	TGTGCCAGCAGCTTAGCGTTTGGGGACAATGAGCAGTTCTTC	CASSLAFGDNEQFF
NA	TRBV6-5	NA	TRBJ2-1	TGTGCCAGCAGTTACCTGGCGGGGATAAAATACAATGAGCAGTTCTTC	CASSYLAGIKYNEQFF
once	TRBV5-1	NA	TRBJ2-3	TGCGCCAGCAGGGTAGACAGAAACACAGATACGCAGTATTTT	CASRVDRNTDTQYF
NA	TRBV3-1/TRBV3-2	NA	TRBJ1-1	TGTGCCAGCAGCCAAGGGCACAGAGCAAACACTGAAGCTTTCTTT	CASSQGHRANTEAFF
NA	TRBV3-1/TRBV3-2	TRBD1	TRBJ2-2	TGTGCCAGCAGGATGGACAGGGCCGTCGGGGAGCTGTTTTTT	CASRMDRAVGELFF
NA	TRBV7-9	NA	TRBJ1-3	TGTGCCAGCAGCTTGTCGGGCAGTCTATTCTCTGGAAACACCATATATTTT	CASSLSGSLFSGNTIYF
few	TRBV7-9	NA	TRBJ2-6	TGTGCCAGCAGCCTGGACTTGTATGGGGCCAACGTCCTGACTTTC	CASSLDLYGANVLTF
NA	TRBV30	NA	TRBJ1-3	TGTGCCTGGACATGGGACTCTGGAAACACCATATATTTT	CAWTWDSGNTIYF
once	TRBV29-1	NA	TRBJ2-5	TGCAGCGTACGGTTTGGCGGGACCCAGTACTTC	CSVRFGGTQYF
once	TRBV5-6	TRBD2	TRBJ2-1	TGTGCCAGCAGCTGGGTCGGGACTAGTCTATACAATGAGCAGTTCTTC	CASSWVGTSLYNEQFF
once	TRBV7-2	TRBD2	TRBJ2-5	TGTGCCAGCAGCTCCCCAGACGGGCTAGCGGGAAGGGGGACCCAGTACTTC	CASSSPDGLAGRGTQYF
NA	TRBV3-1/TRBV3-2	TRBD2	TRBJ2-5	TGTGCCAGCACCAAAGCGGGAGGACAAGAGACCCAGTACTTC	CASTKAGGQETQYF
NA	TRBV5-4	TRBD2	TRBJ2-1	TGTGCCAGCAGCACTTTACTAGCGGCCCACAATGAGCAGTTCTTC	CASSTLLAAHNEQFF
few	TRBV7-2	TRBD1	TRBJ1-5	TGTGCCAGCAGCTATGGACAGGGGGCCCATCAGCCCCAGCATTTT	CASSYGQGAHQPQHF
NA	TRBV28	NA	TRBJ1-1	TGTGCCAGCAGACTACAGTGGAACACTGAAGCTTTCTTT	CASRLQWNTEAFF
few	TRBV7-7	NA	TRBJ1-4	TGTGCCAGCAGCCCCGCTCGGGGGACTAATGAAAAACTGTTTTTT	CASSPARGTNEKLFF
NA	TRBV7-3	NA	TRBJ1-5	TGTGCCAGCAGCCCTGGCCGGGTCCAGCCCCAGCATTTT	CASSPGRVQPQHF
NA	TRBV12-3/TRBV12-4	NA	TRBJ1-5	TGTGCCAGCAGTCCCTATTCCAATCAGCCCCAGCATTTT	CASSPYSNQPQHF
few	TRBV7-2	NA	TRBJ2-2	TGTGCCAGCAGCTTTTCGAGGCGGGGGCTCACCGGGGAGCTGTTTTTT	CASSFSRRGLTGELFF
NA	TRBV30	NA	TRBJ2-3	TGTGCCTGGACAATAAACACAGATACGCAGTATTTT	CAWTINTDTQYF
NA	TRBV7-2	NA	TRBJ2-3	TGTGCCAGCAGCCGTGGCGGTCCCGGGACGGATACGCAGTATTTT	CASSRGGPGTDTQYF
NA	TRBV19	NA	TRBJ1-5	TGTGCCAGTAGTATCCCCGATAGACAGAAGGGTAACAATCAGCCCCAGCATTTT	CASSIPDRQKGNNQPQHF